Below are 19 T cell receptor beta chains sequenced from a single sample in a study of T cells in Graves' hyperthyroidism and ophthalmopathy. Researchers took RNA transcripts and amplified the TCR beta CDR3 regions from them. First-round RT-PCR of the TCR CDR3 relied on the HTBI primer set. TCRdb re-derived calls from the multiplex PCR reads in MiXCR, one entry per CDR3 protein. The table records 300,000 or so distinct CDR3 sequences, roughly 21% of them present only once. The sequencing sample was made of blood. The origin of the receptors is a woman aged 45-60 years with Graves' hyperthyroidism.

The V gene is TRBV11-3, the J gene TRBJ2-6; 8 bases agree with TRBD1. V lost 5 bases to trimming and J lost 0 bases; unmatched junction nucleotides: 6. The germline CDR1 and CDR2 sequences are SGHNT and YENEEA. This CDR3 is built from 17 residues. CDR3 loop: CASSKGQVLSGANVLTF. CDR3 in DNA: TGTGCCAGCAGCAAGGGACAGGTACTCTCTGGGGCCAACGTCCTGACTTTC.

The chain joins TRBV10-2 to TRBJ1-1, with D uncertain. The CDR3 length is 12 residues. The V gene lost 6 bases and the J gene lost 2 bases, with 7 bases spanning the gap. Germline lookup yields CDR1 WSHSY and CDR2 SAAADI. CDR3 bases: TGCGCCAGCAGGGAAATTAACACTGAAGCTTTCTTT. Translating it yields CASREINTEAFF.

The chain uses TRBV6-1 and TRBJ1-2, with D perhaps matching TRBD1 (5 bases). V was trimmed by 6 bases and J by 4 bases, leaving 18 bases between them. The CDR3 sequence is 15 residues long. Germline CDR1 and CDR2: MNHNS and SASEGT. In DNA, the CDR3 is TGTGCCAGCAGGTTGAGGGGCTCCCAACCCTATGGCTACACCTTC. The encoded protein is CASRLRGSQPYGYTF.

This clonotype was seen ten or more times. The rearrangement joins TRBV7-9 to TRBJ2-1; 7 bases align to TRBD2. Trimming took 5 bases from V and 5 from J; bases not matched to a gene: 9. Per germline, CDR1 SEHNR and CDR2 FQNEAQ (reference sequence). The CDR3 runs to 15 residues. This chain's CDR3 is CASSDIRAGDNEQFF. The DNA for the CDR3 is TGTGCCAGCAGCGATATCAGGGCGGGGGACAATGAGCAGTTCTTC. Full variable domain (rest looked up from reference TRBV7-9 and TRBJ2-1): DTGVSQNPRHKITKRGQNVTFRCDPISEHNRLYWYRQTLGQGPEFLTYFQNEAQLEKSRLLSDRFSAERPKGSFSTLEIQRTEQGDSAMYLCASSDIRAGDNEQFFGPGTRLTVL.

There are many counts of this clonotype. The J gene is TRBJ2-7, the V gene TRBV7-9, with TRBD2 matching 13 bases. Germline V CDR1 and CDR2: SEHNR, FQNEAQ (reference sequence). The V gene end was trimmed by 4 bases and the J gene end by 2 bases; junction bases not matched to a gene: 2. The CDR3 covers 15 residues. CDR3 in amino acids: CASSYGTSGTYEQYF. The CDR3 nucleotides read TGTGCCAGCAGCTACGGGACTAGCGGGACCTACGAGCAGTACTTC. The entire variable domain, with the rest obtained from reference TRBV7-9 and TRBJ2-7, is as follows: DTGVSQNPRHKITKRGQNVTFRCDPISEHNRLYWYRQTLGQGPEFLTYFQNEAQLEKSRLLSDRFSAERPKGSFSTLEIQRTEQGDSAMYLCASSYGTSGTYEQYFGPGTRLTVT.

This clonotype appeared many times. The chain uses TRBV5-6 and TRBJ1-1; tentatively, D is TRBD1 (6 bases). The germline CDR1 and CDR2 sequences are SGHDT and YYEEEE. The V gene lost 2 bases and the J gene lost 4 bases, with 18 bases spanning the gap. The CDR3 is 16 amino acids. Here the CDR3 DNA reads TGTGCCAGCAGCTTCGACCAGGGACAACCTTTCACTGAAGCTTTCTTT. Protein: CASSFDQGQPFTEAFF. Full variable domain (rest looked up from reference TRBV5-6 and TRBJ1-1): DAGVTQSPTHLIKTRGQQVTLRCSPKSGHDTVSWYQQALGQGPQFIFQYYEEEERQRGNFPDRFSGHQFPNYSSELNVNALLLGDSALYLCASSFDQGQPFTEAFFGQGTRLTVV.

The V call is TRBV27, the J call TRBJ2-7; 9 bases agree with TRBD2. V gave up 5 bases and J gave up 2 bases; unmatched junction bases: 10. Germline-derived CDR1 and CDR2 are MNHEY and SMNVEV (reference sequence). The CDR3 runs to 16 residues. CDR3 in DNA: TGTGCCAGCAGTAACCCCCGTAGCGGGAGACCCTACGAGCAGTACTTC. It specifies CASSNPRSGRPYEQYF.

The chain links TRBV6-2 or TRBV6-3 to TRBJ2-4; TRBD1 might be the D (5 bases). In germline, CDR1 is MNHEY, CDR2 SVGEGT. The CDR3 contains 14 residues. Deletions cut 8 bases from V and 8 bases from J, with 19 bases between. The CDR3 DNA reads TGTGCCAGCCTCAAGGGGCCCATCTCTCACATTCAGTACTTC. Encoded protein: CASLKGPISHIQYF.

Of note for this clonotype: A much larger clonotype is one base distant, so this may be a read error. The chain has TRBV7-2 and TRBJ2-7; 7 nucleotides match TRBD1. Germline V CDR1 and CDR2: SGHTA, FQGNSA. The CDR3 is 14 residues long. This chain's CDR3 is CASSLTDRVYKQYF. The CDR3 DNA follows: TGTGCCAGCAGCTTAACAGACAGGGTCTACAAGCAGTACTTC.

There are a few counts of this clonotype. The rearrangement joins TRBV7-3 to TRBJ2-3; a possible D gene is TRBD2 (6 bases). The CDR3 runs to 15 residues. From germline, CDR1 is SGHTA and CDR2 FQGTGA. Deletions cut 4 bases from V and 3 bases from J, with 14 bases between. CDR3 nucleotides: TGTGCCAGCAGCTCATGGGGGGATCGAACAGATACGCAGTATTTT. This codes for CASSSWGDRTDTQYF.

The V call is TRBV28, the J call TRBJ2-3; 9 nucleotides align to TRBD1. V was pared by 8 bases and J by 2 bases, with 5 bases of the junction left unmatched. The germline V gene encodes CDR1 MDHEN and CDR2 SYDVKM. The CDR3 contains 14 residues. The CDR3 loop reads CASGGTGITDTQYF. For the CDR3, the DNA is TGTGCCAGCGGTGGGACAGGGATCACAGATACGCAGTATTTT.

This clonotype appeared a few times. The chain joins TRBV27 to TRBJ2-5, with 9 bases that match TRBD1. There are 16 residues in the CDR3. Germline-derived CDR1 and CDR2 are MNHEY and SMNVEV (reference sequence). V shed 2 bases and J 4 bases; nucleotides not matched to a gene: 8. CDR3 in DNA: TGTGCCAGCAGTTTAACACCTACAGGGGGCGGAGAGACCCAGTACTTC. The encoded protein is CASSLTPTGGGETQYF.

This clonotype has at least ten counts. Mismatch with germline at one junction end may stem from a read error. The chain joins TRBV2 to TRBJ2-7, with TRBD2 matching over 13 bases. CDR3 size: 18 residues. Germline CDR1 and CDR2: SNHLY and FYNNEI. The CDR3 sequence is CASSEVGGLAGVSYEQYF. DNA for the CDR3: TGTGCCAGCAGTGAAGTAGGAGGACTAGCGGGGGTTTCCTACGAACAGTACTTC.

This clonotype has at least ten counts. This sequence joins TRBV29-1 and TRBJ2-7; TRBD2 agrees at 11 bases. The CDR3 length is 13 residues. CDR1 SQVTM and CDR2 ANQGSEA come from the germline V gene. Trimming at V came to 4 bases and at J to 3 bases, leaving 2 bases not matched to a gene. The CDR3: CSVGGTSGYEQYF. For the CDR3, the DNA is TGCAGCGTTGGGGGGACTAGCGGCTACGAGCAGTACTTC.

This clonotype has a handful of counts. The V and J genes are TRBV20-1 and TRBJ1-2; D might be TRBD1 (5 bases). This CDR3 comprises 15 residues. The germline V and J ends were trimmed by 0 bases and 4 bases, with 15 bases remaining between them. The V gene's germline CDR1 is DFQATT and CDR2 SNEGSKA (reference sequence). DNA for the CDR3: TGCAGTGCTAGAGATCCCTCGGACACCCGCTATGGCTACACCTTC. This codes for CSARDPSDTRYGYTF.

The chain joins TRBV19 to TRBJ2-2; perhaps TRBD1 as D (6 bases). Looked up from germline, CDR1 is LNHDA and CDR2 is SQIVND (reference sequence). CDR3 size: 15 residues. The V end lost 6 bases, the J end lost 2 bases, and 13 bases lay between the germline ends. The CDR3 here is CASSLGHVNTGELFF. DNA of the CDR3: TGTGCCAGTAGCCTGGGACACGTCAACACCGGGGAGCTGTTTTTT.

This clonotype was detected ten times or more. V and J are TRBV11-2 and TRBJ2-5; 10 nucleotides match TRBD1. Looked up from germline, CDR1 is SGHAT and CDR2 is FQNNGV. The CDR3 has 16 amino acids. Losses at the gene ends were 6 bases for V and 5 bases for J; bases not matched to a gene: 12. CDR3 amino acids: CASSIDGTGAGETQYF. CDR3 nucleotides: TGTGCCAGCAGTATAGATGGGACAGGGGCCGGGGAGACCCAGTACTTC.

The V and J genes are TRBV6-1 and TRBJ1-5, with 8 bases that match TRBD1. V lost 6 bases and J lost 7; bases outside the gene matches: 5. The CDR3 runs 13 residues. Germline V lookup: CDR1 MNHNS, CDR2 SASEGT. CDR3 region: CASRVDRAQPQHF. The CDR3 coding sequence is TGTGCCAGCAGAGTGGACAGGGCGCAGCCCCAGCATTTT.

This clonotype occurred once. J is TRBJ1-3 and V is TRBV28; tentatively, D is TRBD1 (6 bases). Germline V gene data show CDR1 as MDHEN and CDR2 as SYDVKM. V was pared by 6 bases and J by 0 bases, with 18 bases between. The length of the CDR3 is 17 residues. The CDR3 spells CASSTGHLGPSGNTIYF. CDR3 DNA: TGTGCCAGCAGCACGGGACACCTAGGCCCCTCTGGAAACACCATATATTTT. The variable domain in full, with the rest retrieved from reference TRBV28 and TRBJ1-3, is DVKVTQSSRYLVKRTGEKVFLECVQDMDHENMFWYRQDPGLGLRLIYFSYDVKMKEKGDIPEGYSVSREKKERFSLILESASTNQTSMYLCASSTGHLGPSGNTIYFGEGSWLTVV.